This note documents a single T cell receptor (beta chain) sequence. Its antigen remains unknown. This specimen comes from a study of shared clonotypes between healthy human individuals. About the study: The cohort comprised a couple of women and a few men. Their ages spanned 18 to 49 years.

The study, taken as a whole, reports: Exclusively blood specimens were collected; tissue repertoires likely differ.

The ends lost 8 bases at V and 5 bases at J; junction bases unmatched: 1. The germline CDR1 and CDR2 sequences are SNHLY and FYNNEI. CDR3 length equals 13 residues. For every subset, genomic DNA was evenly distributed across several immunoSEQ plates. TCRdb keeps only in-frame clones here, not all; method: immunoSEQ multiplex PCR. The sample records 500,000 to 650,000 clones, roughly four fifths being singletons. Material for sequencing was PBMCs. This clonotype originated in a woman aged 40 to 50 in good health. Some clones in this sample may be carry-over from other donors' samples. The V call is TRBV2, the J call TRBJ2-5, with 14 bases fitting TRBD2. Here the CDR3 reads CASGTSGSETQYF. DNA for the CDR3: TGTGCCAGCGGGACTAGCGGGAGTGAGACCCAGTACTTC.